The source of this T cell receptor (beta chain) is a study of CD8+ T cells in alopecia areata. Overall study context: Twice daily, treated patients received 5 to 10 mg of oral tofacitinib.

Sequencing templates came from extracted RNA that was reverse transcribed into cDNA. Here immunoSEQ multiplex PCR was the method, and the copy in TCRdb shows in-frame clones only, minus some. This sample has roughly 150,000 clones, with roughly three fifths found just once. Trimming left V 1 base short and J 0 bases short, with 9 bases between. This CDR3 contains 15 residues. The germline V gene has CDR1 SGHTA and CDR2 FQGNSA. This receptor was obtained from a human donor with alopecia areata. The specimen comprised CD4+ T cells sorted from blood, sampled at week 0. The genes are TRBV7-2 and TRBJ2-5, with D perhaps being TRBD1 or TRBD2 (5 bases each). The CDR3 nucleotides are TGTGCCAGCAGCTTAGGATGGGGGAACCAAGAGACCCAGTACTTC. Its protein product is CASSLGWGNQETQYF. The whole variable domain, remainder taken from reference TRBV7-2 and TRBJ2-5, is GAGVSQSPSNKVTEKGKDVELRCDPISGHTALYWYRQSLGQGLEFLIYFQGNSAPDKSGLPSDRFSAERTGGSVSTLTIQRTQQEDSAVYLCASSLGWGNQETQYFGPGTRLLVL.